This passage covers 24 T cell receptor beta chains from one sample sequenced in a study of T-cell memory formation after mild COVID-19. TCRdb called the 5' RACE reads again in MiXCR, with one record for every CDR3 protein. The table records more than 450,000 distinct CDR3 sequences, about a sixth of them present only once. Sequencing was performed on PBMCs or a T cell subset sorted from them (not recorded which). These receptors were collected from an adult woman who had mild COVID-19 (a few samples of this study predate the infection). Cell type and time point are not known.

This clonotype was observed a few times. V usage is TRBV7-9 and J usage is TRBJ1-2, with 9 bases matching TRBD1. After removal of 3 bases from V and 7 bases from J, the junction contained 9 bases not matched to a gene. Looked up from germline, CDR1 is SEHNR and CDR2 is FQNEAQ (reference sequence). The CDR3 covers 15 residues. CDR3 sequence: CASSFARDRVGGYTF. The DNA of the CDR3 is TGTGCCAGCAGCTTTGCCCGGGACAGGGTGGGTGGCTACACCTTC.

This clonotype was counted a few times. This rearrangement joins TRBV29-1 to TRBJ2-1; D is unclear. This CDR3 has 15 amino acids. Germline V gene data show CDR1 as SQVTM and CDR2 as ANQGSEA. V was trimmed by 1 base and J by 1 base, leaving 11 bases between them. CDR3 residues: CSVEGGETSYNEQFF. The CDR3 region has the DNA TGCAGCGTTGAAGGTGGTGAGACGTCCTACAATGAGCAGTTCTTC.

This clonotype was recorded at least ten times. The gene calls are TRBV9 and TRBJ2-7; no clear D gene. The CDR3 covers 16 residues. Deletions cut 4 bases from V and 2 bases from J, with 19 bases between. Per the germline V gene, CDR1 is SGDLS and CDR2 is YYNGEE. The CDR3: CASSPKGTEITYEQYF. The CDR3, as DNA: TGTGCCAGCAGCCCAAAGGGAACAGAAATAACCTACGAGCAGTACTTC.

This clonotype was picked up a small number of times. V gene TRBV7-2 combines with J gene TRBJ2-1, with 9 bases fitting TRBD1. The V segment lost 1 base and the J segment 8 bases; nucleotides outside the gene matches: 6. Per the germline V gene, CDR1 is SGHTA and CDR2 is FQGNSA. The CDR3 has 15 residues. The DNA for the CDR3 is TGTGCCAGCAGCTTAGGAGACAGGGGGAACGATGAGCAGTTCTTC. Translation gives CASSLGDRGNDEQFF.

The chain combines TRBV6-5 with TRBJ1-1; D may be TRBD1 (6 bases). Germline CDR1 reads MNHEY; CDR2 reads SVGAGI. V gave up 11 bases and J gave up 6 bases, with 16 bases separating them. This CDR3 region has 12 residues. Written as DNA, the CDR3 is TGTGCCTCCCAGGGGAGAGGATCTGAAGCTTTCTTT. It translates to CASQGRGSEAFF.

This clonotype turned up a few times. The CDR3 reads CASSPDLMNTGELFF. The CDR3 nucleotides read TGTGCCAGCTCACCAGACCTGATGAACACCGGGGAGCTGTTTTTT. V and J are TRBV18 and TRBJ2-2, with D unresolved. Germline V lookup: CDR1 KGHSH, CDR2 LQKENI. The CDR3 extends over 15 amino acids. Trimming removed 2 bases at V and 1 base at J, with 8 bases between.

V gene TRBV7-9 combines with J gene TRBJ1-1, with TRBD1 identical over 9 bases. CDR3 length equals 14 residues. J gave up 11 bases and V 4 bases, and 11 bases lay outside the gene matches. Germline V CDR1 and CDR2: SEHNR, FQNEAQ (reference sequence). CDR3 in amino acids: CASSWPPDRGWAFF. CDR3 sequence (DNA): TGTGCCAGCAGCTGGCCGCCCGACAGGGGGTGGGCTTTCTTT.

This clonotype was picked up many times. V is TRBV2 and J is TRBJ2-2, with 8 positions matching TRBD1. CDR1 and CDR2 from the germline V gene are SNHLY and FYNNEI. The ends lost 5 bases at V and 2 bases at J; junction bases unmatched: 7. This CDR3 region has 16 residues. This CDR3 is CASSFQGARNTGELFF. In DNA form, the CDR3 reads TGTGCCAGCAGTTTTCAGGGGGCCCGTAACACCGGGGAGCTGTTTTTT.

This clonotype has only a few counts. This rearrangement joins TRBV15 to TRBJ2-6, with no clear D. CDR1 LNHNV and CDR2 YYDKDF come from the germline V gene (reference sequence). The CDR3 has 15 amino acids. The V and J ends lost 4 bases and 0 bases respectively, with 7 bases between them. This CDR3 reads CATSTPRSGANVLTF. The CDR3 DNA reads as TGTGCCACCAGCACTCCCCGCTCTGGGGCCAACGTCCTGACTTTC. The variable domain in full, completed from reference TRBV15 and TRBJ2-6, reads DAMVIQNPRYQVTQFGKPVTLSCSQTLNHNVMYWYQQKSSQAPKLLFHYYDKDFNNEADTPDNFQSRRPNTSFCFLDIRSPGLGDTAMYLCATSTPRSGANVLTFGAGSRLTVL.

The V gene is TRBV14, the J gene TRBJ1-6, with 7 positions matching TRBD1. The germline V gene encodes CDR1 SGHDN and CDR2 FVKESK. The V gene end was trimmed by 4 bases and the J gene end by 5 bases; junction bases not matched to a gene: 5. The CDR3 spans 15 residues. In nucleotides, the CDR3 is TGTGCCAGCAGCCGACTCACAGGGGATAATTCACCCCTCCACTTT. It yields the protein CASSRLTGDNSPLHF.

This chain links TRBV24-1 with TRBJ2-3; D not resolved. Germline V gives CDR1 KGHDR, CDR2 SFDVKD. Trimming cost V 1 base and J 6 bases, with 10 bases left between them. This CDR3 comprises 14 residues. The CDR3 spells CATSDFPAADTQYF. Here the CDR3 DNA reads TGTGCCACCAGTGATTTTCCTGCCGCGGATACGCAGTATTTT.

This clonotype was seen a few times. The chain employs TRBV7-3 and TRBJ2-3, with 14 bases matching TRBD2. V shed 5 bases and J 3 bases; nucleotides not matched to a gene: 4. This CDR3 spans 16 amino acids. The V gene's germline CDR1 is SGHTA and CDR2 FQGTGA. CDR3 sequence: CASSIGTSGSTDTQYF. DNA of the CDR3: TGTGCCAGCAGCATTGGGACTAGCGGGAGTACAGATACGCAGTATTTT.

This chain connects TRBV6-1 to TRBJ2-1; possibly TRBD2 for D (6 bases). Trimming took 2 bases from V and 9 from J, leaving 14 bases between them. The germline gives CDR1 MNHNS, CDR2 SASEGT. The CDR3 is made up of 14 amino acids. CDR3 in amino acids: CASSERRGFGEQFF. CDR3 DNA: TGTGCCAGCAGTGAAAGACGGGGGTTTGGTGAGCAGTTCTTC.

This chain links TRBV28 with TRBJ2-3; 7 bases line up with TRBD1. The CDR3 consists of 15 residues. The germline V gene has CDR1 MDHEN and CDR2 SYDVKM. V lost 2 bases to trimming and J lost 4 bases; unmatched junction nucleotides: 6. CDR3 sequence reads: CASSLDRAFSDTQYF. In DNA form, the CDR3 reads TGTGCCAGCAGTTTAGACAGGGCATTCTCAGATACGCAGTATTTT.

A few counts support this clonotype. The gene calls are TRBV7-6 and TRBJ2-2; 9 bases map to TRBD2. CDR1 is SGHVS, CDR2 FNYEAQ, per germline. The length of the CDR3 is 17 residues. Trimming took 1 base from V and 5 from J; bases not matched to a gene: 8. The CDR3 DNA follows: TGTGCCAGCAGCTTAGGGATAGCGGGAGTTGGTACCGGGGAGCTGTTTTTT. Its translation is CASSLGIAGVGTGELFF.

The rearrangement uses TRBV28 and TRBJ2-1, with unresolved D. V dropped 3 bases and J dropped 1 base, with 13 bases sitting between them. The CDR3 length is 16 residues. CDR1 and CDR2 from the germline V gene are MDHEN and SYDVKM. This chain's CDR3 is CASSFSRALSYNEQFF. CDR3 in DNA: TGTGCCAGCAGTTTCTCCCGGGCCCTATCCTACAATGAGCAGTTCTTC.

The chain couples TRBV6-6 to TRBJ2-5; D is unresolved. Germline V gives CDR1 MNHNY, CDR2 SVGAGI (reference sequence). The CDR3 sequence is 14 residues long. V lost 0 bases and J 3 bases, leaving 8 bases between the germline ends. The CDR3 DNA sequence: TGTGCCAGCAGTTACTCGTCAGGAAAAGAGACCCAGTACTTC. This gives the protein CASSYSSGKETQYF.

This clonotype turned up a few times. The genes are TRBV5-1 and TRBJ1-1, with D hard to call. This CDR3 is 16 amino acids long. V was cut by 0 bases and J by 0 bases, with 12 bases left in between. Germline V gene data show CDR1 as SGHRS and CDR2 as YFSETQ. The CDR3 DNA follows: TGCGCCAGCAGCTTGGAGGCCGGCCCCTTGAACACTGAAGCTTTCTTT. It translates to CASSLEAGPLNTEAFF.

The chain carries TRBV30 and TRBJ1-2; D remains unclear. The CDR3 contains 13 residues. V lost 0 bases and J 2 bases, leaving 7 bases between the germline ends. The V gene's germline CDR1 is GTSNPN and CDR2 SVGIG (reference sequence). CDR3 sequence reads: CAWSVRLNYGYTF. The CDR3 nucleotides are TGTGCCTGGAGTGTACGGCTGAACTATGGCTACACCTTC.

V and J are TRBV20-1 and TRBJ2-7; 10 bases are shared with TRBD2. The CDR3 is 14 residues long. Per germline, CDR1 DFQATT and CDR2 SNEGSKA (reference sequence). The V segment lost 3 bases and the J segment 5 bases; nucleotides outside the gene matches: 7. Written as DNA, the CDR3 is TGCAGTGCTAGGGCCACTAGCGGGGCCCACGAGCAGTACTTC. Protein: CSARATSGAHEQYF.

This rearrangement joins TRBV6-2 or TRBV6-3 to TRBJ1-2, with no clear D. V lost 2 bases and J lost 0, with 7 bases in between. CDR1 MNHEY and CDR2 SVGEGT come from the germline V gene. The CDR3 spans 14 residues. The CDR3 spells CASSYHSANYGYTF. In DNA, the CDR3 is TGTGCCAGCAGTTACCATTCAGCTAACTATGGCTACACCTTC.

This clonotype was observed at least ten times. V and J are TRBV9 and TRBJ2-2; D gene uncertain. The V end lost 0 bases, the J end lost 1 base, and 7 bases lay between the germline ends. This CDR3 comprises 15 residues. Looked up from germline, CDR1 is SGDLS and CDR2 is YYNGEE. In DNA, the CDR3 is TGTGCCAGCAGCGTAGGCCCGGGGAACACCGGGGAGCTGTTTTTT. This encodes CASSVGPGNTGELFF.

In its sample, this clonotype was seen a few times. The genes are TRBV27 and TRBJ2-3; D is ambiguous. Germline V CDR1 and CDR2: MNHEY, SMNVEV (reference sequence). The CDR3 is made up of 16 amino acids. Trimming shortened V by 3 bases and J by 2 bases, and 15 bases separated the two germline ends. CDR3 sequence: CASSLAVGSPTDTQYF. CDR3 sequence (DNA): TGTGCCAGCAGTTTGGCAGTGGGCTCCCCCACAGATACGCAGTATTTT.

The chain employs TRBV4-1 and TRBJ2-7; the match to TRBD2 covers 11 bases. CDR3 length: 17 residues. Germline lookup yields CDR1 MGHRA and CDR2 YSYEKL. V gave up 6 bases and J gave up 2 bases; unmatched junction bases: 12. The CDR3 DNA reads TGCGCCAGCAGTCTGCGAGTGACTAGCGGGGATACCTACGAGCAGTACTTC. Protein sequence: CASSLRVTSGDTYEQYF.